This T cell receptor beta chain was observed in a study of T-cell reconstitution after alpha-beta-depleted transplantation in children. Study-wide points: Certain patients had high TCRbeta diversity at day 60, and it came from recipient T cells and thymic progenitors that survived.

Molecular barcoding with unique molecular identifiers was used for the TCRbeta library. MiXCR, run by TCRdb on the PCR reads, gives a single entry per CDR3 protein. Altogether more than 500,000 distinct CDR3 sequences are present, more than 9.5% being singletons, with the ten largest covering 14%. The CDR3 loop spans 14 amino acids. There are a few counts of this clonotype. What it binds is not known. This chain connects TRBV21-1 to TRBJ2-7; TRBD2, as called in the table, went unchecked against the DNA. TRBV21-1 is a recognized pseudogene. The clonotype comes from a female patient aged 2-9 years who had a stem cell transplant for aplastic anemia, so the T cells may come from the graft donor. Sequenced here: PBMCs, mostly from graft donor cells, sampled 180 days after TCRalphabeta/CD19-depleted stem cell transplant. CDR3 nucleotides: TGTGCCAGCAGCACCGAGCGGAACCATTACGAGCAGTACTTC. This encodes CASSTERNHYEQYF.